This TCR beta chain is from a study of T cell responses to AZD1222 COVID-19 vaccine. Study-wide findings and caveats: Regions 160-218 and 743-854 dominated among vaccine-associated CD4 TCRs spanning spike. Donors skewed white British and female; clonal diversity was possibly underestimated. Repertoires in all cases were sampled only once the peak T cell response had passed.

Concerning this clone: What it recognizes is unknown.

V trimming: 5 bases; J trimming: 1 base; junction bases outside the gene matches: 6. CDR1 and CDR2 (germline): MNHEY, SVGAGI. The CDR3 length is 15 residues. Second-dose schedules of about 4 or about 12 weeks were combined. Only in-frame clones appear in the TCRdb table, and some are missing; sequencing was by immunoSEQ multiplex PCR. The sample has roughly 85,000 clones, 90% seen once. The chain couples TRBV6-5 to TRBJ1-1; 8 bases match TRBD1. The material sequenced was peripheral blood, taken 28 days after the second AZD1222 dose. This sequence originates from an adult who received the AZD1222 COVID-19 vaccine. The CDR3 DNA is TGTGCCAGCAGTCCTTGGACAGGGAGGAACACTGAAGCTTTCTTT. Protein product: CASSPWTGRNTEAFF.